These 5 T cell receptor beta chains were sequenced from one sample in a study of shared clonotypes between healthy human individuals. Using immunoSEQ multiplex PCR, the repertoire was profiled, and TCRdb retains in-frame clones only, with some absent. In the table there are about 300,000 clones, around 74% of which are singletons. Material for sequencing was memory CD4+ T cells sorted from blood. Described subset: CD45RA-negative fraction. The source is a man aged 25 to 40 in good health.

This clone was recorded a few times. The V and J genes are TRBV30 and TRBJ2-1; no firm D call. Germline CDR1 is GTSNPN and CDR2 is SVGIG (reference sequence). Trimming cost V 5 bases and J 7 bases, with 6 bases left between them. This CDR3 is built from 10 residues. CDR3 protein: CAWAKNEQFF. The CDR3 DNA sequence: TGTGCCTGGGCGAAGAATGAGCAGTTCTTC. Based on the CDR3 plus reference TRBV30 and TRBJ2-1, the full variable domain is SQTIHQWPATLVQPVGSPLSLECTVEGTSNPNLYWYRQAAGRGLQLLFYSVGIGQISSEVPQNLSASRPQDRQFILSSKKLLLSDSGFYLCAWAKNEQFFGPGTRLTVL.

V usage is TRBV5-4 and J usage is TRBJ2-1; the D gene is possibly TRBD2 (9 bases). The V end was cut by 4 bases, the J end by 10 bases, with 27 bases between. CDR3 size: 17 residues. Looked up from germline, CDR1 is SGHNT and CDR2 is YYREEE (reference sequence). The CDR3 protein is CASSQTTGDIAGAEQFF. The CDR3 nucleotides are TGTGCCAGCAGCCAGACGACAGGGGATATAGCGGGGGCAGAGCAGTTCTTC.

The V call is TRBV9, the J call TRBJ2-1; 8 positions agree with TRBD2. Per the germline V gene, CDR1 is SGDLS and CDR2 is YYNGEE. V lost 4 bases, J lost 5 bases, and 8 bases stayed unmatched. The CDR3 is 15 amino acids. Here the CDR3 reads CASSTEGLVHNEQFF. CDR3 nucleotides: TGTGCCAGCAGCACAGAGGGACTAGTACACAATGAGCAGTTCTTC.

The V and J genes are TRBV2 and TRBJ2-2; D not certain. This CDR3 is built from 13 residues. Germline V gives CDR1 SNHLY, CDR2 FYNNEI. The germline V and J ends were trimmed by 6 bases and 4 bases, with 9 bases remaining between them. The CDR3 protein is CASRGDGTGELFF. CDR3 nucleotides: TGTGCCAGCAGAGGCGATGGCACCGGGGAGCTGTTTTTT.

Of note for this clone: Given a much more abundant clone one base away, this may be a read error. The V and J genes are TRBV6-6 and TRBJ2-7; D uncertain. The CDR3 runs to 11 residues. CDR1 and CDR2 from the germline V gene are MNHNY and SVGAGI (reference sequence). Trimming left V 5 bases short and J 4 bases short, with 6 bases between. CDR3 DNA: TGTGCCAGCAGTCAAAAGTACGAGCAGTACTTC. Translating gives CASSQKYEQYF.